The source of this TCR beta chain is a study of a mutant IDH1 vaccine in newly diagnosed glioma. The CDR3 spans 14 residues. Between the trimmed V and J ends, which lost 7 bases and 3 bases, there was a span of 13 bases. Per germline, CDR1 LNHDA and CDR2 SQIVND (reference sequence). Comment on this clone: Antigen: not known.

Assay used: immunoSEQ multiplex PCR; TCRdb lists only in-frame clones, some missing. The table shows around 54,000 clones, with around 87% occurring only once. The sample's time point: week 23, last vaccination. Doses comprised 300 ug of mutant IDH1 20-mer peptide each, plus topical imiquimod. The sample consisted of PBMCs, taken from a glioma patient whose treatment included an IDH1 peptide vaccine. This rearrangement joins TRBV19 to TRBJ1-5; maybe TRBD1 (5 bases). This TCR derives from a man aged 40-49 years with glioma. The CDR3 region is CASTVGTVNQPQHF. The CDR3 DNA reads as TGTGCCAGTACAGTCGGGACGGTCAATCAGCCCCAGCATTTT.